This entry lists 16 T cell receptor beta chains sequenced from one sample in a study of T-cell reconstitution after alpha-beta-depleted transplantation in children. Researchers prepared the TCRbeta library using unique molecular identifiers, the study reports. TCRdb ran MiXCR on the PCR reads and lists one entry per CDR3 protein. The sample has about 240,000 distinct CDR3 sequences; 12% are singletons. The sequencing used PBMCs from the stem cell graft donor, collected from the stem cell graft. These receptors were collected from a human donor who donated a stem cell graft to a child with acute lymphoblastic leukemia.

The sample holds many counts of this clonotype. The chain is built from TRBV12-3 or TRBV12-4 and TRBJ2-7; a weak D match, TRBD2 (6 bases). CDR3 length: 12 residues. The V gene lost 7 bases and the J gene lost 6 bases, with 13 bases spanning the gap. In DNA form, the CDR3 reads TGTGCCAGCACTCTAGCGTCGGGCGAGCAGTACTTC. It encodes CASTLASGEQYF.

The chain couples TRBV19 to TRBJ1-5; maybe TRBD1 (5 bases). The CDR3 is 14 residues long. Germline CDR1 and CDR2: LNHDA and SQIVND (reference sequence). Trimming stripped 10 bases from V and 1 base from J, with 14 bases between. The CDR3 coding sequence is TGTGCCACCAATTCAAGGGGAAGCAATCAGCCCCAGCATTTT. Protein sequence: CATNSRGSNQPQHF.

This clonotype came up many times. The chain joins TRBV10-1 to TRBJ2-5; D remains ambiguous. The CDR3 sequence is 15 residues long. The germline V and J ends were trimmed by 3 bases and 1 base, with 12 bases remaining between them. Germline lookup yields CDR1 WNHNN and CDR2 SYGVQD (reference sequence). CDR3 in DNA: TGCGCCAGCAGTGAAGGTTTGACACGCCAAGAGACCCAGTACTTC. Amino acid sequence: CASSEGLTRQETQYF.

This clonotype turned up a few times. The chain links TRBV28 to TRBJ2-1, with 8 bases that match TRBD1. The CDR3 is 16 residues long. Looked up from germline, CDR1 is MDHEN and CDR2 is SYDVKM. V trimming: 6 bases; J trimming: 8 bases; junction bases outside the gene matches: 15. As DNA, the CDR3 is TGTGCCAGCAGCAAGACAGGGGCTCTGATGATCGATGAGCAGTTCTTC. Protein sequence: CASSKTGALMIDEQFF.

The table lists this clonotype with many counts. V usage is TRBV6-2 or TRBV6-3 and J usage is TRBJ2-7; D unresolved. V lost 4 bases and J lost 7, with 8 bases in between. Germline V gene lookup returns CDR1 MNHEY and CDR2 SVGEGT. The CDR3 covers 11 residues. The CDR3 DNA is TGTGCCAGCAGTTTAATCGCAGAGCAGTACTTC. Residues: CASSLIAEQYF.

This clonotype was counted ten times or more. V is TRBV4-2 and J is TRBJ2-1; TRBD1 matches 9 bases. Germline CDR1 is LGHNA and CDR2 is YNFKEQ. The CDR3 runs 17 residues. Trimming removed 0 bases from V and 8 bases from J; junction bases left unmatched: 11. The DNA of the CDR3 is TGTGCCAGCAGCCAAGATCTTGGGACAGGGAGGATGTATGAGCAGTTCTTC. Its protein is CASSQDLGTGRMYEQFF.

This clonotype was picked up many times. The chain carries TRBV29-1 and TRBJ2-1; D gene ambiguous. This CDR3 has 14 amino acids. Germline CDR1 reads SQVTM; CDR2 reads ANQGSEA. V dropped 6 bases and J dropped 0 bases, with 12 bases sitting between them. The CDR3 protein is CSVAPGGSYNEQFF. The CDR3 nucleotides read TGCAGCGTCGCCCCTGGCGGCTCCTACAATGAGCAGTTCTTC.

The chain uses TRBV12-3 or TRBV12-4 and TRBJ2-3; D is unclear. The CDR3 is 15 amino acids. The germline V and J ends were trimmed by 6 bases and 3 bases, with 16 bases remaining between them. The CDR3 spells CASRRSVAETDTQYF. CDR3 nucleotides: TGTGCCAGCAGGCGCTCGGTGGCGGAGACAGATACGCAGTATTTT.

Comment on this clonotype: This may be a read error: a much more frequent sequence differs by one nucleotide. The chain joins TRBV7-9 to TRBJ2-7; D uncertain. Germline V gives CDR1 SEHNR, CDR2 FQNEAQ (reference sequence). CDR3 length: 14 amino acids. The germline V and J ends were trimmed by 5 bases and 1 base, with 12 bases remaining between them. CDR3 sequence: CASSPAGPSYEQYF. CDR3 bases: TGTGCCAGCAGCCCCGCTGGTCCTTCCTACGAGCAGTACTTC.

This clonotype showed up many times. The V call is TRBV28, the J call TRBJ1-3, with 7 bases matching TRBD1. V dropped 6 bases and J dropped 2; count of bases not matched to a gene: 10. This CDR3 comprises 16 residues. The germline V gene encodes CDR1 MDHEN and CDR2 SYDVKM. The CDR3 DNA reads TGTGCCAGCAGCTCGAACGTGGACAGGACTGGAAACACCATATATTTT. Protein: CASSSNVDRTGNTIYF.

In its sample, this clonotype was seen many times. V and J are TRBV12-3 or TRBV12-4 and TRBJ2-1; TRBD2 agrees at 12 bases. The CDR3 runs 18 residues. Losses at the gene ends were 5 bases for V and 6 bases for J; bases not matched to a gene: 14. This chain's CDR3 is CASSPEGLAGGLRNEQFF. In DNA form, the CDR3 reads TGTGCCAGCAGTCCCGAGGGGCTAGCGGGGGGGCTTCGCAATGAGCAGTTCTTC.

The table lists this clonotype with many counts. The rearrangement links TRBV7-2 to TRBJ2-5; 8 bases agree with TRBD1. V gave up 3 bases and J gave up 5 bases; unmatched junction bases: 11. The CDR3 runs to 16 residues. Per germline, CDR1 SGHTA and CDR2 FQGNSA. CDR3 sequence reads: CASSFLGRQGLETQYF. As DNA, the CDR3 is TGTGCCAGCAGCTTTTTGGGGAGACAGGGGTTGGAGACCCAGTACTTC.

In this sample, this clonotype turned up many times. CDR3 DNA: TGCGCCAGCAGCCAAGAACTCAGGGAGCTATTAGCTAATGAAAAACTGTTTTTT. Translation gives CASSQELRELLANEKLFF. V and J are TRBV4-1 and TRBJ1-4; D possibly corresponds to TRBD1 (5 bases). CDR1 is MGHRA and CDR2 is YSYEKL in the germline V gene. The CDR3 spans 18 residues. The V end lost 0 bases, the J end lost 3 bases, and 17 bases lay between the germline ends.

This clonotype was recorded many times. J is TRBJ2-7 and V is TRBV20-1; TRBD2 aligns across 7 bases. The CDR3 covers 15 residues. The trim removed 6 bases at V and 0 bases at J, leaving 11 bases unmatched. Per germline, CDR1 DFQATT and CDR2 SNEGSKA (reference sequence). The CDR3 loop is CSAHSLKRGSYEQYF. DNA of the CDR3: TGCAGTGCCCATTCACTAAAGCGGGGCTCCTACGAGCAGTACTTC.

This clonotype came up many times. The chain recombines TRBV20-1 with TRBJ2-7, with D perhaps given as TRBD1 or TRBD2 (5 bases each). Per the germline V gene, CDR1 is DFQATT and CDR2 is SNEGSKA (reference sequence). CDR3 length: 12 residues. With 4 bases removed from V and 5 bases from J, the gap between germline ends came to 12 bases. The CDR3 DNA reads TGCAGTGCTATGCCCAGGGACCACGAGCAGTACTTC. Protein sequence: CSAMPRDHEQYF.

This clonotype showed up many times. This chain uses TRBV19 with TRBJ1-2, with 10 bases fitting TRBD1. The junction had 5 bases not matched to a gene; V was cut back by 3 bases and J by 7 bases. The CDR3 sequence is 14 residues long. CDR1 and CDR2 (germline): LNHDA, SQIVND (reference sequence). This CDR3 is CASSIDRGLSGYTF. CDR3 sequence (DNA): TGTGCCAGTAGTATTGACAGGGGGCTCTCTGGCTACACCTTC.